The present T cell receptor (beta chain) was sequenced within a study of CXCR3-negative and CXCR3-positive naive CD8 T cells. Turning to this clonotype: As yet, its antigen is unknown.

Overall study results and limits: Naive subsets were similarly diverse, while memory CD8+ repertoires were much less diverse. The TRB CDR3s that CXCR3-positive naive cells carried were more hydrophobic than those of CXCR3-negative naive cells.

Germline assignment: CDR1 MNHEY and CDR2 SVGAGI. The CDR3 spans 14 residues. Triplicate sorts, hundreds of thousands of cells apiece, were made for each CD8+ T cell subset. Researchers prepared the TRB cDNA libraries using 5' RACE with UMI labels. TCRdb processed the 5' RACE reads again and assigns one entry to each CDR3 protein, with no DNA. Reported are 20,000 to 30,000 distinct CDR3 sequences; the ten largest clones contain approximately 2.6%. The source is a human donor in good health. Some clones in this sample may be carry-over from other donors' samples. The chain couples TRBV6-5 to TRBJ2-1; the D gene TCRdb calls, TRBD1, cannot be checked with no DNA. Sequencing was done on a sample of naive CXCR3- CD8+ T cells from blood. Subset in this sample: CD45RO-CCR7+CD27+CD95- naive CD8+ T cells lacking CXCR3 (TNR3-). The CDR3 spells CASSSTEYYNEQFF.